A selection of T cell receptor beta chains follows, all from one sample in a study of chemoradiotherapy in HPV16-positive cancers. Sequencing was performed with immunoSEQ multiplex PCR; in TCRdb, only in-frame clones are kept and a portion is missing. This table has 5,000 to 7,500 clones, about 83% appearing once. Sequenced material: tumor tissue, taken from a patient who underwent chemoradiotherapy. The origin of the receptors is a human donor with HPV-associated anogenital cancer. Both conserved end residues are part of each CDR3. Each record gives: V gene, clone size, D gene, J gene, CDR3 DNA, CDR3 protein. A D gene is named only where the DNA matches it firmly. Size is stated for part of the rows, as once, few or many counts, or as a class when the clone is expanded.

V gene: TRBV13
clone size: NA
D gene: TRBD2
J gene: TRBJ2-1
CDR3 DNA: TGTGCCAGCAGCCGTAGCGGGAGTGCGACCTACAATGAGCAGTTCTTC
CDR3 protein: CASSRSGSATYNEQFF

V gene: TRBV11-1
clone size: NA
D gene: NA
J gene: TRBJ1-1
CDR3 DNA: TGTGCCAGCAGCTTCCCTGGACAGTTCACTGAAGCTTTCTTT
CDR3 protein: CASSFPGQFTEAFF

V gene: TRBV15
clone size: NA
D gene: TRBD2
J gene: TRBJ2-3
CDR3 DNA: TGTGCCACCAGCAGCCCTAGCGGGAGGGCGTCAGATACGCAGTATTTT
CDR3 protein: CATSSPSGRASDTQYF

V gene: TRBV5-1
clone size: NA
D gene: TRBD1
J gene: TRBJ1-1
CDR3 DNA: TGCGCCAGCAGCCCGTACACTCAGGGGGCCGCTGAAGCTTTCTTT
CDR3 protein: CASSPYTQGAAEAFF

V gene: TRBV7-9
clone size: NA
D gene: NA
J gene: TRBJ1-2
CDR3 DNA: TGTGCCAGCAGCCGTGAAAACGGCGACTATGGCTACACCTTC
CDR3 protein: CASSRENGDYGYTF

V gene: TRBV5-1
clone size: NA
D gene: NA
J gene: TRBJ2-7
CDR3 DNA: TGCGCCAGCAGCTTGGATTTTGGCAGGGAGTACGAGCAGTACTTC
CDR3 protein: CASSLDFGREYEQYF

V gene: TRBV29-1
clone size: NA
D gene: NA
J gene: TRBJ2-7
CDR3 DNA: TGCAGCGTCAACAGACAGTCCACTCAGGGCGAGCAGTACTTC
CDR3 protein: CSVNRQSTQGEQYF

V gene: TRBV10-3
clone size: NA
D gene: NA
J gene: TRBJ2-7
CDR3 DNA: TGTGCCATCAGTGGAGCCAGGGGCCCGGTTGCGGGCGAGCAGTACTTC
CDR3 protein: CAISGARGPVAGEQYF

V gene: TRBV11-2
clone size: NA
D gene: NA
J gene: TRBJ2-3
CDR3 DNA: TGTGCCAGCAGCTTAGACCGCCCGACTTCGGGTACGCAGTATTTT
CDR3 protein: CASSLDRPTSGTQYF

V gene: TRBV11-2
clone size: NA
D gene: NA
J gene: TRBJ1-2
CDR3 DNA: TGTGCCAGCAGCTTACTGGGGGGAGGCGGCTACACCTTC
CDR3 protein: CASSLLGGGGYTF

V gene: TRBV30
clone size: NA
D gene: TRBD2
J gene: TRBJ2-3
CDR3 DNA: TGTGCCTGGGCGATAGCGGGGGGAACAGATACGCAGTATTTT
CDR3 protein: CAWAIAGGTDTQYF

V gene: TRBV29-1
clone size: NA
D gene: NA
J gene: TRBJ1-2
CDR3 DNA: TGCAGCGTTGAACGGGGGAACGGCTACACCTTC
CDR3 protein: CSVERGNGYTF

V gene: TRBV27
clone size: NA
D gene: TRBD1
J gene: TRBJ1-4
CDR3 DNA: TGTGCCAGCGGGGTACCGACAGGGGGGTTGCGTACTAATGAAAAACTGTTTTTT
CDR3 protein: CASGVPTGGLRTNEKLFF

V gene: TRBV5-1
clone size: NA
D gene: NA
J gene: TRBJ2-1
CDR3 DNA: TGCGCCAGCACCTCCCGAGCAGGCAATGAGCAGTTCTTC
CDR3 protein: CASTSRAGNEQFF

V gene: TRBV9
clone size: NA
D gene: NA
J gene: TRBJ2-7
CDR3 DNA: TGTGCCAGCAGCTACCGGGAGACCTCACCTGGAGAGCAGTACTTC
CDR3 protein: CASSYRETSPGEQYF

V gene: TRBV2
clone size: once
D gene: TRBD1
J gene: TRBJ2-1
CDR3 DNA: TGTGCCAGCTTTGGCCGGGACAGGGATTACAATGAGCAGTTCTTC
CDR3 protein: CASFGRDRDYNEQFF

V gene: TRBV4-1
clone size: few
D gene: NA
J gene: TRBJ1-4
CDR3 DNA: TGCGCCAGCAGCCAAGATCGAGGACTGAGTAATGAAAAACTGTTTTTT
CDR3 protein: CASSQDRGLSNEKLFF

V gene: TRBV29-1
clone size: few
D gene: NA
J gene: TRBJ1-1
CDR3 DNA: TGCAGCTCCTATAAATCCCAGGGGACTGAAGCTTTCTTT
CDR3 protein: CSSYKSQGTEAFF

V gene: TRBV14
clone size: NA
D gene: TRBD2
J gene: TRBJ2-7
CDR3 DNA: TGTGCCAGCAGCTTTGGACTAGCGGGAGCATACGAGCAGTACTTC
CDR3 protein: CASSFGLAGAYEQYF

V gene: TRBV5-1
clone size: NA
D gene: NA
J gene: TRBJ2-3
CDR3 DNA: TGCGCCAGCAGCTATACCCTGGGTGATACGCAGTATTTT
CDR3 protein: CASSYTLGDTQYF

V gene: TRBV11-2
clone size: NA
D gene: NA
J gene: TRBJ1-2
CDR3 DNA: TGTGCCAGCAGCTTAGTAGTCTATGGCTACACCTTC
CDR3 protein: CASSLVVYGYTF

V gene: TRBV28
clone size: NA
D gene: TRBD2
J gene: TRBJ2-5
CDR3 DNA: TGTGCCAGCTCACCTAGCGGGGGGGCCGGAGAGACCCAGTACTTC
CDR3 protein: CASSPSGGAGETQYF

V gene: TRBV18
clone size: once
D gene: NA
J gene: TRBJ2-1
CDR3 DNA: TGTGCCAGCTCACCGCCGAGAAGTGGTGAGCAGTTCTTC
CDR3 protein: CASSPPRSGEQFF

V gene: TRBV11-3
clone size: NA
D gene: NA
J gene: TRBJ1-1
CDR3 DNA: TGTGCCAGCAAGCCCCCGGGACTGGAAGCTTTCTTT
CDR3 protein: CASKPPGLEAFF

V gene: TRBV5-4
clone size: once
D gene: NA
J gene: TRBJ2-3
CDR3 DNA: TGTGCCAGCAGCTTTTCCGGGACTCGAGATACGCAGTATTTT
CDR3 protein: CASSFSGTRDTQYF

V gene: TRBV27
clone size: NA
D gene: NA
J gene: TRBJ2-3
CDR3 DNA: TGTGCCAGCAGTTTAACGGTGAAAGGGGATACGCAGTATTTT
CDR3 protein: CASSLTVKGDTQYF

V gene: TRBV6-6
clone size: NA
D gene: NA
J gene: TRBJ1-2
CDR3 DNA: TGTGCCAGCAGTTACCCAGACCCCGGCTATGGCTACACCTTC
CDR3 protein: CASSYPDPGYGYTF

V gene: TRBV11-2
clone size: NA
D gene: NA
J gene: TRBJ1-5
CDR3 DNA: TGTGCCAGCAGCTTAGATAGGGGGATTAATAGCAATCAGCCCCAGCATTTT
CDR3 protein: CASSLDRGINSNQPQHF

V gene: TRBV6-1
clone size: NA
D gene: TRBD1
J gene: TRBJ2-7
CDR3 DNA: TGTGCCAGCATTTCGGACAGGGGCAGGTACGAGCAGTACTTC
CDR3 protein: CASISDRGRYEQYF

V gene: TRBV7-9
clone size: NA
D gene: NA
J gene: TRBJ2-1
CDR3 DNA: TGTGCCAGCAGCTTAGCGGGGTGGAGTATTCTGAATGAGCAGTTCTTC
CDR3 protein: CASSLAGWSILNEQFF

V gene: TRBV27
clone size: NA
D gene: NA
J gene: TRBJ1-6
CDR3 DNA: TGTGCCAGCAGTCACTCTGGCGCGGGGATTTCACCCCTCCACTTT
CDR3 protein: CASSHSGAGISPLHF

V gene: TRBV19
clone size: NA
D gene: NA
J gene: TRBJ1-1
CDR3 DNA: TGTGCCAGTAGTATATCGGGAGGGGTATACACTGAAGCTTTCTTT
CDR3 protein: CASSISGGVYTEAFF

V gene: TRBV25-1
clone size: NA
D gene: TRBD1
J gene: TRBJ2-7
CDR3 DNA: TGTGCCAGCAGTGATCTCACCGGGACAGATTACTACGAGCAGTACTTC
CDR3 protein: CASSDLTGTDYYEQYF

V gene: TRBV5-1
clone size: NA
D gene: NA
J gene: TRBJ2-1
CDR3 DNA: TGCGCCAGCGGTCGACGGACGGGGGTCCCCTACAATGAGCAGTTCTTC
CDR3 protein: CASGRRTGVPYNEQFF

V gene: TRBV27
clone size: few
D gene: NA
J gene: TRBJ1-2
CDR3 DNA: TGTGCCAGCAGTCCCCCGGGGCGGCACTATGGCTACACCTTC
CDR3 protein: CASSPPGRHYGYTF

V gene: TRBV5-4
clone size: NA
D gene: NA
J gene: TRBJ1-1
CDR3 DNA: TGTGCCAGCAGCCCCGGACGGGGGGTGGTGAGGACTGAAGCTTTCTTT
CDR3 protein: CASSPGRGVVRTEAFF

V gene: TRBV11-3
clone size: NA
D gene: NA
J gene: TRBJ2-3
CDR3 DNA: TGTGCCAGCAGCTATTTGAGCGGGTCCACAGATACGCAGTATTTT
CDR3 protein: CASSYLSGSTDTQYF

V gene: TRBV19
clone size: NA
D gene: NA
J gene: TRBJ1-2
CDR3 DNA: TGTGCCAGTAGTATAGACCTAGACACGGGCTATGGCTACACCTTC
CDR3 protein: CASSIDLDTGYGYTF

V gene: TRBV6-5
clone size: NA
D gene: NA
J gene: TRBJ2-4
CDR3 DNA: TGTGCCAGCAGTTACTCAAACATTCAGTACTTC
CDR3 protein: CASSYSNIQYF

V gene: TRBV19
clone size: few
D gene: NA
J gene: TRBJ2-1
CDR3 DNA: TGTGCCAGTAGTGCAAGGGGCTCCTACAATGAGCAGTTCTTC
CDR3 protein: CASSARGSYNEQFF

V gene: TRBV30
clone size: NA
D gene: TRBD1
J gene: TRBJ1-2
CDR3 DNA: TGTGCCTGGAGGACCGGGACAGGGGGAGGTTATGGCTACACCTTC
CDR3 protein: CAWRTGTGGGYGYTF

V gene: TRBV7-9
clone size: NA
D gene: NA
J gene: TRBJ1-1
CDR3 DNA: TGTGCCAGCAGCTCGACAGGTTACATGAACACTGAAGCTTTCTTT
CDR3 protein: CASSSTGYMNTEAFF

V gene: TRBV5-1
clone size: NA
D gene: NA
J gene: TRBJ1-1
CDR3 DNA: TGCGCCAGCAGCGTGGGGAGGCAGGCTCTAAGGAACACTGAAGCTTTCTTT
CDR3 protein: CASSVGRQALRNTEAFF

V gene: TRBV7-9
clone size: NA
D gene: TRBD1
J gene: TRBJ1-1
CDR3 DNA: TGTGCCAGCACCTCAGGGACAGGGTTAACTGAAGCTTTCTTT
CDR3 protein: CASTSGTGLTEAFF

V gene: TRBV5-1
clone size: NA
D gene: NA
J gene: TRBJ2-6
CDR3 DNA: TGCGCCAGCAGCTCCATTATCTCTGGGGCCAACGTCCTGACTTTC
CDR3 protein: CASSSIISGANVLTF

V gene: TRBV6-6
clone size: NA
D gene: TRBD1
J gene: TRBJ1-5
CDR3 DNA: TGTGCCAGCAGTCACCGGGACAGGGGGCAACGGCCCCAGCATTTT
CDR3 protein: CASSHRDRGQRPQHF

V gene: TRBV29-1
clone size: NA
D gene: NA
J gene: TRBJ2-7
CDR3 DNA: TGCAGCGTTGACACAGGTCCGTACGAGCAGTACTTC
CDR3 protein: CSVDTGPYEQYF

V gene: TRBV11-2
clone size: NA
D gene: NA
J gene: TRBJ2-7
CDR3 DNA: TGTGCCAGCAGCCAACCCCAGGGAAACGAGCAGTACTTC
CDR3 protein: CASSQPQGNEQYF

V gene: TRBV12-5
clone size: NA
D gene: NA
J gene: TRBJ1-3
CDR3 DNA: TGTGCTAGTGGTCCTCTAGGACCCAGCTCTGGAAACACCATATATTTT
CDR3 protein: CASGPLGPSSGNTIYF

V gene: TRBV5-1
clone size: NA
D gene: TRBD1
J gene: TRBJ1-1
CDR3 DNA: TGCGCCAGCAGCTTACAGGGGGTTCAAAGGACTGAAGCTTTCTTT
CDR3 protein: CASSLQGVQRTEAFF

V gene: TRBV7-2
clone size: few
D gene: NA
J gene: TRBJ2-7
CDR3 DNA: TGTGCCAGCAGCTTAGAAAAGCACAGGAGCTCCTACGAGCAGTACTTC
CDR3 protein: CASSLEKHRSSYEQYF